A single sample gave rise to the 31 T cell receptor beta chains below, sequenced in a study of a mutant IDH1 vaccine in newly diagnosed glioma (dated by TCRdb to the early 2020s). Taken with the paper, the label for time point translates to: week 23, last vaccination. A 20-mer mutant IDH1 peptide at 300 micrograms in Montanide made up each vaccine dose, which was injected subcutaneously together with topical imiquimod. No antigen has been identified for these receptors. Library generation was performed with the immunoSEQ multiplex PCR assay. The clones in this table, taken by TCRdb from immuneACCESS, are in-frame only. Not every clone is retained; where verified, under half of the shortfall comes from an unresolved V gene, and the cause of the rest is unknown. Counted in this sample were some 80,000 clones; approximately 89% of them appeared once. Roughly 0.78% of the sample is held by the ten biggest clonotypes.

Sequenced here: PBMCs, sampled from a glioma patient whose treatment included an IDH1 peptide vaccine. Receptors were obtained from a woman between 45 and 65 years old with glioma.

The chain employs TRBV5-1 and TRBJ2-2; TRBD2 aligns across 11 bases. Germline trimming cut 4 bases from V and 2 bases from J; bases unmatched to any gene: 13. This CDR3 has 19 residues. Germline V gene data show CDR1 as SGHRS and CDR2 as YFSETQ. CDR3 coding DNA: TGCGCCAGCAGCCCGGGGGGGACTAGCGGCGAAATTAACACCGGGGAGCTGTTTTTT. Amino acids: CASSPGGTSGEINTGELFF.

The chain links TRBV30 to TRBJ2-3; 10 positions match TRBD2. The germline gives CDR1 GTSNPN, CDR2 SVGIG (reference sequence). Losses at the gene ends were 2 bases for V and 2 bases for J; bases not matched to a gene: 7. CDR3 length: 16 residues. The CDR3: CAWSLLAGGPTDTQYF. CDR3 nucleotide sequence: TGTGCCTGGAGTCTCTTAGCGGGAGGCCCCACAGATACGCAGTATTTT.

This rearrangement joins TRBV28 to TRBJ1-3, with D maybe TRBD1 (6 bases). CDR1 and CDR2 from the germline V gene are MDHEN and SYDVKM. The CDR3 consists of 16 residues. Trimming stripped 7 bases from V and 0 bases from J, with 16 bases between. The CDR3 spells CASTQGHSLSGNTIYF. CDR3 coding DNA: TGTGCCAGCACCCAGGGACACTCCCTCTCTGGAAACACCATATATTTT.

Turning to this clone: This CDR3 fails to terminate in the conserved phenylalanine or tryptophan, so it likely reflects a read error. The DNA is left out, because the CDR3 cannot be placed on it with certainty; the CDR3 is given as TCRdb lists it. This sequence joins TRBV5-1 and TRBJ2-7; the table assigns TRBD2, which was not confirmed against the DNA. CDR1 SGHRS and CDR2 YFSETQ come from the germline V gene. The CDR3 spans 15 residues, counting both ends. The CDR3 protein is CASSLAGQQTSGRAG.

The CDR3 protein is CAISEPTQGGETQYF. DNA for the CDR3: TGTGCCATCAGTGAGCCCACACAGGGGGGAGAGACCCAGTACTTC. The J gene is TRBJ2-5, the V gene TRBV10-3, with 8 bases lining up with TRBD1. Germline CDR1 reads ENHRY; CDR2 reads SYGVKD. This CDR3 has 15 amino acids. V lost 2 bases to trimming and J lost 4 bases; unmatched junction nucleotides: 6.

This clone was recorded only once. The J gene is TRBJ2-4, the V gene TRBV7-2, with no clear D. The CDR3 runs to 12 residues. Germline CDR1 is SGHTA and CDR2 is FQGNSA. Deletions cut 3 bases from V and 5 bases from J, with 5 bases between. DNA of the CDR3: TGTGCCAGCAGCTTGGTCCAAAACATTCAGTACTTC. This sequence encodes CASSLVQNIQYF.

Of note for this clone: A read error may produce the germline difference seen at one junction end. The chain is built from TRBV30 and TRBJ1-6; D remains ambiguous. CDR3 size: 15 residues. Germline CDR1 GTSNPN, CDR2 SVGIG (reference sequence). This chain's CDR3 is CARSVGGTYNSPLHF. CDR3 coding DNA: TGTGCCCGGAGTGTAGGAGGGACCTATAATTCACCCCTCCACTTT.

The rearrangement uses TRBV5-6 and TRBJ1-2; D is undetermined. Germline-derived CDR1 and CDR2 are SGHDT and YYEEEE. The ends were cut back, 2 bases at V and 2 bases at J, with 7 bases in the middle. This CDR3 has 13 amino acids. CDR3: CASSLFRNYGYTF. The CDR3 bases are TGTGCCAGCAGCTTATTCAGGAACTATGGCTACACCTTC.

The genes are TRBV10-3 and TRBJ2-1; 8 bases agree with TRBD2. This CDR3 spans 13 amino acids. The V gene's germline CDR1 is ENHRY and CDR2 SYGVKD. V shed 4 bases, J shed 7 bases, and the junction held 3 bases outside the gene matches. The CDR3 DNA sequence: TGTGCCATCAGTGCCCAGCGGGAGAATGAGCAGTTCTTC. Translated, it gives CAISAQRENEQFF.

J is TRBJ2-7 and V is TRBV7-9, with TRBD2 identical over 7 bases. V shed 5 bases, J shed 7 bases, and the junction held 14 bases outside the gene matches. CDR3 size: 15 residues. From germline, CDR1 is SEHNR and CDR2 FQNEAQ (reference sequence). This CDR3 is CASSPQSGLVNEQYF. DNA for the CDR3: TGTGCCAGCAGCCCACAATCCGGACTAGTGAATGAGCAGTACTTC.

This clone was found a few times. This chain links TRBV6-6 with TRBJ1-1; D remains unclear. The CDR3 is 12 residues long. CDR1 is MNHNY, CDR2 SVGAGI, per germline (reference sequence). V was shortened by 0 bases and J by 7 bases, with 6 bases between the two germline ends. The DNA for the CDR3 is TGTGCCAGCAGTTACTCGCGGAGTGAAGCTTTCTTT. Amino acid sequence: CASSYSRSEAFF.

The gene calls are TRBV10-3 and TRBJ2-1; D is unresolved. Germline V lookup: CDR1 ENHRY, CDR2 SYGVKD. CDR3 length equals 11 residues. Trimming shortened V by 4 bases and J by 8 bases, and 6 bases separated the two germline ends. CDR3 residues: CAISANYEQFF. The DNA for the CDR3 is TGTGCCATCAGTGCAAATTATGAGCAGTTCTTC.

The chain links TRBV18 to TRBJ2-7; weak D call: TRBD1 (6 bases). V gave up 8 bases and J gave up 3 bases, with 11 bases separating them. Germline assignment: CDR1 KGHSH and CDR2 LQKENI. This CDR3 region has 12 residues. Here the CDR3 reads CASGQTGYEQYF. The DNA of the CDR3 is TGTGCCAGCGGACAGACGGGCTACGAGCAGTACTTC.

This clone showed up just a few times. This chain links TRBV29-1 with TRBJ2-2; D might be TRBD2 (6 bases). The germline gives CDR1 SQVTM, CDR2 ANQGSEA. This CDR3 region has 13 residues. V was pared by 4 bases and J by 5 bases, with 11 bases between. Written as DNA, the CDR3 is TGCAGCGTTGGGAGGGAAGATACCGGGGAGCTGTTTTTT. It translates to CSVGREDTGELFF.

The chain recombines TRBV6-5 with TRBJ2-1; D remains ambiguous. V gave up 6 bases and J gave up 4 bases, with 13 bases separating them. The CDR3 has 14 amino acids. Germline values: CDR1 MNHEY, CDR2 SVGAGI. The CDR3 protein is CASSPLTAYNEQFF. Written as DNA, the CDR3 is TGTGCCAGCAGCCCACTGACGGCGTACAATGAGCAGTTCTTC.

The chain joins TRBV29-1 to TRBJ2-5; D may be TRBD1 (5 bases). The V end was cut by 7 bases, the J end by 4 bases, with 7 bases between. Germline lookup yields CDR1 SQVTM and CDR2 ANQGSEA. CDR3 length: 10 residues. The chain's CDR3 is CSAGSETQYF. The CDR3 nucleotides are TGCAGCGCAGGGTCAGAGACCCAGTACTTC. Full variable domain (rest looked up from reference TRBV29-1 and TRBJ2-5): SAVISQKPSRDICQRGTSLTIQCQVDSQVTMMFWYRQQPGQSLTLIATANQGSEATYESGFVIDKFPISRPNLTFSTLTVSNMSPEDSSIYLCSAGSETQYFGPGTRLLVL.

The chain employs TRBV12-5 and TRBJ2-5, with D perhaps matching TRBD2 (7 bases). The germline V gene encodes CDR1 LGHNT and CDR2 FRNRAP. The CDR3 is 16 amino acids. V dropped 0 bases and J dropped 2 bases, with 13 bases sitting between them. The CDR3 loop is CASGLVRGRGQETQYF. CDR3 DNA sequence: TGTGCTAGTGGTTTGGTACGAGGGAGGGGGCAAGAGACCCAGTACTTC.

V usage is TRBV4-2 and J usage is TRBJ1-1; D gene ambiguous. The V end lost 4 bases, the J end lost 1 base, and 13 bases lay between the germline ends. The V gene's germline CDR1 is LGHNA and CDR2 YNFKEQ. CDR3 size: 15 residues. CDR3 residues: CASSLSQAGNTEAFF. As DNA, the CDR3 is TGTGCCAGCAGCCTGAGCCAGGCGGGGAACACTGAAGCTTTCTTT.

This chain uses TRBV19 with TRBJ2-7, with 7 bases matching TRBD1. Germline CDR1 and CDR2: LNHDA and SQIVND (reference sequence). Trimming at V came to 0 bases and at J to 2 bases, leaving 1 base not matched to a gene. The CDR3 spans 14 residues. This chain's CDR3 is CASSIDGQAYEQYF. CDR3 sequence (DNA): TGTGCCAGTAGTATAGATGGACAGGCCTACGAGCAGTACTTC.

The V call is TRBV5-4, the J call TRBJ2-2, with 13 bases identical to TRBD2. V trimming: 5 bases; J trimming: 7 bases; junction bases outside the gene matches: 8. The length of the CDR3 is 16 residues. Germline assignment: CDR1 SGHNT and CDR2 YYREEE (reference sequence). CDR3 loop: CASSLLAGGPIGELFF. CDR3 bases: TGTGCCAGCAGTTTACTAGCGGGAGGGCCAATCGGGGAGCTGTTTTTT.

DNA for the CDR3: TGTGCCAGCAACCTGGCGGGAGGGGCCTTTGGCACAGATACGCAGTATTTT. As protein: CASNLAGGAFGTDTQYF. V is TRBV2 and J is TRBJ2-3, with 9 bases matching TRBD2. The ends lost 7 bases at V and 1 base at J; junction bases unmatched: 12. CDR3 length equals 17 residues. The germline gives CDR1 SNHLY, CDR2 FYNNEI.

This clone was seen just once. The genes are TRBV19 and TRBJ2-7, with 8 bases identical to TRBD1. The germline V gene encodes CDR1 LNHDA and CDR2 SQIVND (reference sequence). J gave up 1 base and V 2 bases, and 7 bases lay outside the gene matches. The CDR3 is 16 amino acids. The CDR3 is CASSINLQGASYEQYF. CDR3 nucleotide sequence: TGTGCCAGTAGTATAAATTTGCAGGGGGCATCCTACGAGCAGTACTTC.

The rearrangement links TRBV7-9 to TRBJ2-3; perhaps TRBD2 as D (5 bases). V was cut by 4 bases and J by 2 bases, with 16 bases left in between. The CDR3 totals 16 residues. The germline V gene has CDR1 SEHNR and CDR2 FQNEAQ (reference sequence). The CDR3 spells CASSSQGRLLTDTQYF. CDR3 bases: TGTGCCAGCAGCTCCCAAGGCCGACTACTCACAGATACGCAGTATTTT.

The chain uses TRBV27 and TRBJ2-1, with 7 nucleotides matching TRBD2. Germline assignment: CDR1 MNHEY and CDR2 SMNVEV (reference sequence). Losses at the gene ends were 5 bases for V and 12 bases for J; bases not matched to a gene: 13. The CDR3 is 14 amino acids. The CDR3: CASSIIFGGSGQFF. The CDR3 DNA reads as TGTGCCAGCAGTATAATTTTCGGGGGGTCGGGGCAGTTCTTC.

The CDR3 region is CASSRTTGGDTQYF. CDR3 bases: TGTGCCAGCAGTCGTACGACCGGGGGAGATACGCAGTATTTT. V and J are TRBV27 and TRBJ2-3; maybe TRBD2 (6 bases). The CDR3 has 14 amino acids. Per the germline V gene, CDR1 is MNHEY and CDR2 is SMNVEV (reference sequence). V shed 5 bases and J shed 5 bases, with 14 bases lying between them.

The V call is TRBV7-9, the J call TRBJ2-3; D is ambiguous. The CDR3 extends over 11 amino acids. Deletions cut 7 bases from V and 0 bases from J, with 2 bases between. CDR1 and CDR2 from the germline V gene are SEHNR and FQNEAQ (reference sequence). DNA of the CDR3: TGTGCCAGCACTAGCACAGATACGCAGTATTTT. It specifies CASTSTDTQYF.

V and J are TRBV7-6 and TRBJ1-3; D unclear. The CDR3 is 15 residues long. Germline V gives CDR1 SGHVS, CDR2 FNYEAQ. The V gene lost 5 bases and the J gene lost 0 bases, with 11 bases spanning the gap. The CDR3 here is CASSLGRFSGNTIYF. For the CDR3, the DNA is TGTGCCAGCAGCCTCGGACGGTTCTCTGGAAACACCATATATTTT.

This chain connects TRBV28 to TRBJ2-7; 8 nucleotides match TRBD2. In germline, CDR1 is MDHEN, CDR2 SYDVKM. This CDR3 region has 14 residues. Trimming removed 3 bases from V and 4 bases from J; junction bases left unmatched: 5. CDR3: CASSLSSGLYEQYF. Here the CDR3 DNA reads TGTGCCAGCAGTTTGTCTAGCGGGCTGTACGAGCAGTACTTC.

The chain recombines TRBV5-1 with TRBJ2-5, with D perhaps matching TRBD1 or TRBD2 (6 bases each). The germline V gene encodes CDR1 SGHRS and CDR2 YFSETQ. V was shortened by 0 bases and J by 5 bases, with 20 bases between the two germline ends. There are 17 residues in the CDR3. This CDR3 is CASSLGRGRASGETQYF. CDR3 sequence (DNA): TGCGCCAGCAGCTTGGGCCGGGGGCGAGCTTCAGGGGAGACCCAGTACTTC.

The chain joins TRBV29-1 to TRBJ1-5; weak D call: TRBD1 (5 bases). The V and J ends lost 7 bases and 8 bases respectively, with 18 bases between them. Germline lookup yields CDR1 SQVTM and CDR2 ANQGSEA. This CDR3 is 13 amino acids long. In DNA form, the CDR3 reads TGCAGCGCCGCCGGCGGCGTAGGGGAGCCCCAGCATTTT. The encoded protein is CSAAGGVGEPQHF.

This chain uses TRBV5-4 with TRBJ2-2, with a possible D match to TRBD2 (5 bases). Between the trimmed V and J ends, which lost 1 base and 7 bases, there was a span of 8 bases. CDR3 length: 13 amino acids. Germline CDR1 SGHNT, CDR2 YYREEE (reference sequence). CDR3 in DNA: TGTGCCAGCAGCTTGTACGGGATCGGGGAGCTGTTTTTT. Protein: CASSLYGIGELFF. The full variable domain, in which reference TRBV5-4 and TRBJ2-2 provide the parts outside the CDR3, is ETGVTQSPTHLIKTRGQQVTLRCSSQSGHNTVSWYQQALGQGPQFIFQYYREEENGRGNFPPRFSGLQFPNYSSELNVNALELDDSALYLCASSLYGIGELFFGEGSRLTVL.